Below are 10 T cell receptor beta chains sequenced from a single sample in a study of human T cells and chemical hapten exposure. As for time point: pre-sensitization, week 0. The treatment was: therapeutic diphenylcyclopropenone sensitization with weekly scalp DPC. TCRdb reprocessed the RACE reads with MiXCR, giving one entry per CDR3 protein. The sample yields tens of thousands of distinct CDR3 sequences, roughly 10% seen once. Sample: whole blood, taken in connection with sensitization to the hapten diphenylcyclopropenone (DPC). Receptors were obtained from a middle-aged man with alopecia areata. Some clones in this sample may be carry-over from other donors' samples.

In its sample, this clonotype was seen many times. V usage is TRBV9 and J usage is TRBJ2-3; tentative D call: TRBD2 (5 bases). Trimming left V 4 bases short and J 1 base short, with 10 bases between. CDR1 is SGDLS and CDR2 is YYNGEE in the germline V gene. The CDR3 is made up of 14 amino acids. CDR3 coding DNA: TGTGCCAGCAGCCGGGGAGAGGGCACAGATACGCAGTATTTT. It translates to CASSRGEGTDTQYF.

This clonotype was seen more than once but under ten times. V and J are TRBV10-3 and TRBJ2-5, with D tentatively TRBD1 or TRBD2 (5 bases each). CDR3 length equals 12 residues. Per the germline V gene, CDR1 is ENHRY and CDR2 is SYGVKD. Trimming pared 3 bases from V and 5 bases from J, leaving 7 bases between. The CDR3 here is CAISEEGETQYF. CDR3 sequence (DNA): TGTGCCATCAGTGAAGAGGGGGAGACCCAGTACTTC.

V gene TRBV20-1 combines with J gene TRBJ1-6; 7 nucleotides match TRBD1. The germline gives CDR1 DFQATT, CDR2 SNEGSKA (reference sequence). J lost 6 bases, V lost 3 bases, and 14 bases had no gene match. The CDR3 has 17 amino acids. CDR3 sequence (DNA): TGCAGTGCTAGCCCTTTTGACAGGGAAGGCGCTAATTCACCCCTCCACTTT. It yields the protein CSASPFDREGANSPLHF.

This chain uses TRBV3-1 with TRBJ2-3; D gene uncertain. Deletions cut 3 bases from V and 4 bases from J, with 14 bases between. Germline V lookup: CDR1 LGHDT, CDR2 YNNKEL (reference sequence). The CDR3 has 15 residues. The CDR3, as DNA: TGTGCCAGCAGCCATTCAGACATTGGCGCAGATACGCAGTATTTT. Protein sequence: CASSHSDIGADTQYF.

The chain is built from TRBV12-3 or TRBV12-4 and TRBJ2-7; D unclear. The CDR3 is made up of 14 amino acids. Trimming removed 5 bases at V and 3 bases at J, with 14 bases between. This CDR3 reads CASSLRSASYEQYF. The CDR3 coding sequence is TGTGCCAGCAGTCTGAGGTCGGCCAGCTACGAGCAGTACTTC.

This clonotype turned up a few times. The CDR3 DNA reads as TGTGCCAGCAGCCAAAGGTGGCTAGTCGATGAGCAGTTCTTC. Translated, it gives CASSQRWLVDEQFF. The chain uses TRBV7-2 and TRBJ2-1; the D is unclear. Germline V CDR1 and CDR2: SGHTA, FQGNSA. This CDR3 is built from 14 residues. Trimming shortened V by 5 bases and J by 8 bases, and 16 bases separated the two germline ends.

This chain connects TRBV5-1 to TRBJ2-3, with 14 bases aligning to TRBD2. This CDR3 has 16 amino acids. Per the germline V gene, CDR1 is SGHRS and CDR2 is YFSETQ. The V gene end was trimmed by 3 bases and the J gene end by 2 bases; junction bases not matched to a gene: 2. In nucleotides, the CDR3 is TGCGCCAGCAGCTCGGGACTAGCGGGAGCCACAGATACGCAGTATTTT. Its translation: CASSSGLAGATDTQYF.

Ten or more counts support this clonotype. The chain links TRBV11-2 to TRBJ1-3; tentatively, D is TRBD1 (5 bases). This CDR3 contains 18 residues. Germline values: CDR1 SGHAT, CDR2 FQNNGV. Trimming pared 5 bases from V and 0 bases from J, leaving 20 bases between. The DNA for the CDR3 is TGTGCCAGCAGCGGAGTTGCTGTGGGGGGATTCTCTGGAAACACCATATATTTT. It codes for CASSGVAVGGFSGNTIYF.

The chain joins TRBV7-9 to TRBJ2-6, with 7 positions matching TRBD1. Germline lookup yields CDR1 SEHNR and CDR2 FQNEAQ (reference sequence). Trimming took 4 bases from V and 0 from J; bases not matched to a gene: 9. This CDR3 is 18 amino acids long. In nucleotides, the CDR3 is TGTGCCAGCAGCTCCTTCGGGACAGCAACCTCTGGGGCCAACGTCCTGACTTTC. Amino acid sequence: CASSSFGTATSGANVLTF.

The chain employs TRBV10-2 and TRBJ1-5; D is unclear. The CDR3 is 16 amino acids. Germline CDR1 reads WSHSY; CDR2 reads SAAADI. Trimming took 0 bases from V and 2 from J, leaving 11 bases between them. The chain's CDR3 is CASSESTPSGNQPQHF. DNA of the CDR3: TGCGCCAGCAGTGAGTCGACGCCCTCCGGCAATCAGCCCCAGCATTTT.